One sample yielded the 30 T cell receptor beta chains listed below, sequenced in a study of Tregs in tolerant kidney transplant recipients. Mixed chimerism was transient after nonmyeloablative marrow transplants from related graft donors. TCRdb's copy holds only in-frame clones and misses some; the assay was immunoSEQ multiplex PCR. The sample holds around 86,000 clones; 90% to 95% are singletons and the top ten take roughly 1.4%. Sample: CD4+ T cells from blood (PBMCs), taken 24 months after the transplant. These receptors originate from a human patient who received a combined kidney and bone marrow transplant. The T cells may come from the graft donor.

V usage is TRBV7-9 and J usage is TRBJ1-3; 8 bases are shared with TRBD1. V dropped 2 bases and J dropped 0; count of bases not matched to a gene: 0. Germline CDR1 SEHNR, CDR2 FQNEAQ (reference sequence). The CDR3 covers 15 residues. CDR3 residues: CASSLTGGSGNTIYF. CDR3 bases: TGTGCCAGCAGCTTAACAGGGGGCTCTGGAAACACCATATATTTT.

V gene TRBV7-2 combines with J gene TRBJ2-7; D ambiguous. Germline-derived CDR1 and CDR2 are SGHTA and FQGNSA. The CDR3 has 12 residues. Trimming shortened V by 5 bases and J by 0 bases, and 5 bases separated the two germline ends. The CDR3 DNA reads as TGTGCCAGCAGCACTTCCTCCTACGAGCAGTACTTC. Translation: CASSTSSYEQYF.

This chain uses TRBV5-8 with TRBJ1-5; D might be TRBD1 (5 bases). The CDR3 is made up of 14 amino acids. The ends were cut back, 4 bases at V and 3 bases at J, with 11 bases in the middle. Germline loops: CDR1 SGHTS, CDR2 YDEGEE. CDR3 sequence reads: CASSAGLPNQPQHF. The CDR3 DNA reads TGTGCCAGCAGCGCGGGACTACCCAATCAGCCCCAGCATTTT.

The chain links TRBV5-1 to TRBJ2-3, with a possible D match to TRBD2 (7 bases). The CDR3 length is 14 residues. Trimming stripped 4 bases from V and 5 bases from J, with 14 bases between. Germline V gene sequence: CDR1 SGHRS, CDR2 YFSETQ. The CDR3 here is CASSGAGAEDTQYF. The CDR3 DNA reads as TGCGCCAGCAGCGGGGCGGGGGCTGAAGATACGCAGTATTTT.

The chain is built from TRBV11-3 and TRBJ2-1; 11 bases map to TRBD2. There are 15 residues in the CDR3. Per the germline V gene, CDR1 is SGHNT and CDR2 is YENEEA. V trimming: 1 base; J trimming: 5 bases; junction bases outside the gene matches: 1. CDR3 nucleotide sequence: TGTGCCAGCAGCTTAGTAGCGGGAGGGGACAATGAGCAGTTCTTC. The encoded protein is CASSLVAGGDNEQFF.

CDR3 region: CASSATYNEQFF. CDR3 nucleotide sequence: TGTGCCAGCAGCGCGACTTACAATGAGCAGTTCTTC. This rearrangement joins TRBV5-4 to TRBJ2-1; D uncertain. The CDR3 runs 12 residues. CDR1 is SGHNT and CDR2 is YYREEE in the germline V gene (reference sequence). Trimming took off 4 bases at V and 4 bases at J, with 6 bases between the two ends.

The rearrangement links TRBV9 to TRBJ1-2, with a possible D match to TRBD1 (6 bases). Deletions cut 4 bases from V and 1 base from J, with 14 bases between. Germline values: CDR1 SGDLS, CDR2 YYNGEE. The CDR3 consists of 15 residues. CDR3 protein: CASSPRTANNYGYTF. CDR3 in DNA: TGTGCCAGCAGCCCACGGACAGCTAATAACTATGGCTACACCTTC.

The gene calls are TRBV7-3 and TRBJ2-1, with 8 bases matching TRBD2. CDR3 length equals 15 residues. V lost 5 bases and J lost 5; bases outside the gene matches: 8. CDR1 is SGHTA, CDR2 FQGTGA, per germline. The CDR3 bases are TGTGCCAGCAGCCATATAGCGGGACAAAACAATGAGCAGTTCTTC. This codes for CASSHIAGQNNEQFF.

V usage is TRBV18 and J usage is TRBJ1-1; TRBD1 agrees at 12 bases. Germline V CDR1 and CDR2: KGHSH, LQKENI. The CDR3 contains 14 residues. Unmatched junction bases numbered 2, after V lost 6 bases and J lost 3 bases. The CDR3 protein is CASSGQGADTEAFF. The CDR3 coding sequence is TGTGCCAGCTCGGGACAGGGGGCGGACACTGAAGCTTTCTTT. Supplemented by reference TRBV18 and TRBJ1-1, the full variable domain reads NAGVMQNPRHLVRRRGQEARLRCSPMKGHSHVYWYRQLPEEGLKFMVYLQKENIIDESGMPKERFSAEFPKEGPSILRIQQVVRGDSAAYFCASSGQGADTEAFFGQGTRLTVV.

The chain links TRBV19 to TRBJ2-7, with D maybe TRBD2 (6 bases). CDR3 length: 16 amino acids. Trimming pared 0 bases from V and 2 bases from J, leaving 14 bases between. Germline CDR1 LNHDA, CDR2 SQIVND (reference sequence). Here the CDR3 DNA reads TGTGCCAGTAGTATAGATACCCGGGAGTGGCCCTACGAGCAGTACTTC. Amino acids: CASSIDTREWPYEQYF. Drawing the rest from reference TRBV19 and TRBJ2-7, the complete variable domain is DGGITQSPKYLFRKEGQNVTLSCEQNLNHDAMYWYRQDPGQGLRLIYYSQIVNDFQKGDIAEGYSVSREKKESFPLTVTSAQKNPTAFYLCASSIDTREWPYEQYFGPGTRLTVT.

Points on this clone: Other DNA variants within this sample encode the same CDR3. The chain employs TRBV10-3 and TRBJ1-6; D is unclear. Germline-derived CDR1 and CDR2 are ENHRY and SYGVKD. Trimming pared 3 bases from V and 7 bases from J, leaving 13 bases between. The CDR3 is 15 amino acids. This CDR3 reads CAISERPAENSPLHF. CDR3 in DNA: TGTGCCATCAGTGAACGGCCGGCGGAGAATTCACCCCTCCACTTT.

For the CDR3, the DNA is TGTGCCATCAGTGAGGGGACTAGCTCAGGCTACGAGCAGTACTTC. This codes for CAISEGTSSGYEQYF. The chain recombines TRBV10-3 with TRBJ2-7, with 9 bases that match TRBD2. The CDR3 loop spans 15 amino acids. Trimming cost V 2 bases and J 3 bases; bases outside gene matches: 5. In germline, CDR1 is ENHRY, CDR2 SYGVKD.

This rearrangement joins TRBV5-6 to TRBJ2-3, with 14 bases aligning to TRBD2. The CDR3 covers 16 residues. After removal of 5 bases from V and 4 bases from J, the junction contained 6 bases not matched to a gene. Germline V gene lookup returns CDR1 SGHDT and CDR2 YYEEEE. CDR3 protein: CASRYGTSGGPDTQYF. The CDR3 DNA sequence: TGTGCCAGCAGATATGGGACTAGCGGGGGCCCAGATACGCAGTATTTT.

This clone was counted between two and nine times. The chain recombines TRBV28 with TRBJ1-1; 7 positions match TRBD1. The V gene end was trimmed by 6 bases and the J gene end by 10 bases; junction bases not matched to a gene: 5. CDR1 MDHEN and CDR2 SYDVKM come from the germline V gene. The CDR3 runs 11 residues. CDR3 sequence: CASRHPGGAFF. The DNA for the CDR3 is TGTGCCAGCAGGCACCCAGGGGGAGCTTTCTTT.

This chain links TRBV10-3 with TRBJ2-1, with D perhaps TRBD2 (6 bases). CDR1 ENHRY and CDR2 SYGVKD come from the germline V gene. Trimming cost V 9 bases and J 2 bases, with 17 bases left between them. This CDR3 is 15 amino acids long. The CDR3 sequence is CAIDRGLDPYNEQFF. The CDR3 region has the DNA TGTGCCATTGATCGGGGGTTGGACCCCTACAATGAGCAGTTCTTC.

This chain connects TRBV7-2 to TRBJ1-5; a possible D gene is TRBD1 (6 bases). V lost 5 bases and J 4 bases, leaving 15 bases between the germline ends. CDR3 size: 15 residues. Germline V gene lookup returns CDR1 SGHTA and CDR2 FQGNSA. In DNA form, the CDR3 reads TGTGCCAGCAGCGTTGGGGGGGCGAAGAATCAGCCCCAGCATTTT. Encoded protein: CASSVGGAKNQPQHF.

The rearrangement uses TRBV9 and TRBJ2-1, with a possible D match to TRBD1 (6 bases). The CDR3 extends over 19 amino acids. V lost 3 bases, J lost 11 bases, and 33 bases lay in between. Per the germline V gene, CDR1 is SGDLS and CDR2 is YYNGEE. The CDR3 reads CASSGDRPYLTDLRDQQFF. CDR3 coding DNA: TGTGCCAGCAGCGGAGACAGGCCGTACTTGACAGATCTAAGGGATCAGCAGTTCTTC.

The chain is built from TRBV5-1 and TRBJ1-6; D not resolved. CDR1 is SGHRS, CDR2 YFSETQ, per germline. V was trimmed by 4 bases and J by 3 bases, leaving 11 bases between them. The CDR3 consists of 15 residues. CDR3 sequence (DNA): TGCGCCAGCAGCGGGAGGACGGGCTATAATTCACCCCTCCACTTT. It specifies CASSGRTGYNSPLHF.

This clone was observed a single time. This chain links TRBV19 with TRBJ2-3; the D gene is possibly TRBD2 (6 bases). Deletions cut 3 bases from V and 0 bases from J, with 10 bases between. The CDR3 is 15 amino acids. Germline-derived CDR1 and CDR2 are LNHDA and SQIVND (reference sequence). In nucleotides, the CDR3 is TGTGCCAGTAGTATGGGCGGGACCAGCACAGATACGCAGTATTTT. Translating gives CASSMGGTSTDTQYF.

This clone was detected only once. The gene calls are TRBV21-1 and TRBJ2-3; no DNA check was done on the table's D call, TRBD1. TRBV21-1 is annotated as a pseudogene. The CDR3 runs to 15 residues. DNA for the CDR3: TGTGCCAGGGGACACAGGGAAAGTCCATCGGATACGCAGTATTTT. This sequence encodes CARGHRESPSDTQYF.

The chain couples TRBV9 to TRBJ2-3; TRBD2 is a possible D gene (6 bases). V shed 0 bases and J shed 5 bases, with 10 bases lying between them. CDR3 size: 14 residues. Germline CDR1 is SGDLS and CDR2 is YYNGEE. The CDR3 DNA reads TGTGCCAGCAGCGTAGGCCCTAGCGTAGATACGCAGTATTTT. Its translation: CASSVGPSVDTQYF.

DNA for the CDR3: TGTGCCAGTAGTATGTCCCAGGGCTCACTAAACATTCAGTACTTC. Its protein product is CASSMSQGSLNIQYF. The chain couples TRBV19 to TRBJ2-4; a weak D match, TRBD1 (5 bases). The CDR3 is 15 residues long. The germline gives CDR1 LNHDA, CDR2 SQIVND (reference sequence). V was shortened by 3 bases and J by 6 bases, with 15 bases between the two germline ends.

The CDR3 protein is CASSLSWGPYEQYF. The CDR3 bases are TGTGCCAGCAGTTTATCGTGGGGGCCTTACGAGCAGTACTTC. The rearrangement joins TRBV27 to TRBJ2-7; maybe TRBD1 (6 bases). Between the trimmed V and J ends, which lost 0 bases and 4 bases, there was a span of 10 bases. There are 14 residues in the CDR3. The germline CDR1 and CDR2 sequences are MNHEY and SMNVEV (reference sequence).

The DNA of the CDR3 is TGTGCCAGCAGCTCAGGGTGGTCTTCAAACACCATATATTTT. It encodes CASSSGWSSNTIYF. This chain uses TRBV28 with TRBJ1-3; D perhaps matches TRBD1 (5 bases). Germline V gene data show CDR1 as MDHEN and CDR2 as SYDVKM. This CDR3 is built from 14 residues. V was trimmed by 6 bases and J by 6 bases, leaving 15 bases between them.

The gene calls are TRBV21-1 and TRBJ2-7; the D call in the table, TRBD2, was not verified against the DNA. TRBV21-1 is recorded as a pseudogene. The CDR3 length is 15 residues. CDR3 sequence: CASSKGRVLAYEQYF. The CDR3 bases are TGTGCCAGCAGCAAAGGGCGGGTACTGGCCTACGAGCAGTACTTC.

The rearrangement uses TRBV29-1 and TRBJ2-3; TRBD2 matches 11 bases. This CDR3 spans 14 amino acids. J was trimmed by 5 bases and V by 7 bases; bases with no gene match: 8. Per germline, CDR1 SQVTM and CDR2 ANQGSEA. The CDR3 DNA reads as TGCAGCGCGACCACTAGCGGGAGTCAAGATACGCAGTATTTT. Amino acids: CSATTSGSQDTQYF.

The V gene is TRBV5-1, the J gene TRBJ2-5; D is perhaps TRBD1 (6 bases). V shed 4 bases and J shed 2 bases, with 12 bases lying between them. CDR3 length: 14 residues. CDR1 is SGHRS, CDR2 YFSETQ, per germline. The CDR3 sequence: CASSVGTIQETQYF. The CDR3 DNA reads TGCGCCAGCAGCGTTGGGACAATACAAGAGACCCAGTACTTC.

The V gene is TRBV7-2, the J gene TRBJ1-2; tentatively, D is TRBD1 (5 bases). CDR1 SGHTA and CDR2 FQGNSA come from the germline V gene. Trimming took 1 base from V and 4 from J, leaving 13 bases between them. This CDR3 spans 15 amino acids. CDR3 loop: CASSLVGGDSYGYTF. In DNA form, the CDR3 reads TGTGCCAGCAGCTTAGTGGGGGGGGACTCCTATGGCTACACCTTC.

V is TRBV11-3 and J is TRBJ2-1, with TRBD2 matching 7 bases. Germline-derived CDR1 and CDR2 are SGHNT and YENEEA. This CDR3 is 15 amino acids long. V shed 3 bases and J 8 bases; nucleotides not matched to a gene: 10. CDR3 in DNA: TGTGCCAGCAGCTTCAAAAGGGGAGGGCTCGATGAGCAGTTCTTC. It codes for CASSFKRGGLDEQFF.

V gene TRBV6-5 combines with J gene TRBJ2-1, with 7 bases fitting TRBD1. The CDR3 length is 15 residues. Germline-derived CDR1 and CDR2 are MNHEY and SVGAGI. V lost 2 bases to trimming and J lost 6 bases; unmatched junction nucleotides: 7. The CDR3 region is CASSYNRGWGNEQFF. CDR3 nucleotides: TGTGCCAGCAGTTACAACAGGGGATGGGGCAATGAGCAGTTCTTC.